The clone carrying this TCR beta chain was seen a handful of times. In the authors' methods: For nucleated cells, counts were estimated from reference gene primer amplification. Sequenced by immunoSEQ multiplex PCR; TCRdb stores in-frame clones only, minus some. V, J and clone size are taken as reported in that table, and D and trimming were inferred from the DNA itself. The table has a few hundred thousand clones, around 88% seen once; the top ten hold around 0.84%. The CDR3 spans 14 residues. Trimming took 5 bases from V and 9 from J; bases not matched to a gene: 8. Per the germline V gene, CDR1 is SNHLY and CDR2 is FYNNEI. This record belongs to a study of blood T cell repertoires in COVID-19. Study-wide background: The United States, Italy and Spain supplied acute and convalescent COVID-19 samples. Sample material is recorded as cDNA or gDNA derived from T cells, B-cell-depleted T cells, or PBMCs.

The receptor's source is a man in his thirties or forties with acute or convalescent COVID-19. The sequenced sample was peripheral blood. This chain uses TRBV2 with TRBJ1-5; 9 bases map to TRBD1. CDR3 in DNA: TGTGCCAGCAGTCAAGGACAGGGGATTAGGCCCCAGCATTTT. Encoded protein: CASSQGQGIRPQHF.